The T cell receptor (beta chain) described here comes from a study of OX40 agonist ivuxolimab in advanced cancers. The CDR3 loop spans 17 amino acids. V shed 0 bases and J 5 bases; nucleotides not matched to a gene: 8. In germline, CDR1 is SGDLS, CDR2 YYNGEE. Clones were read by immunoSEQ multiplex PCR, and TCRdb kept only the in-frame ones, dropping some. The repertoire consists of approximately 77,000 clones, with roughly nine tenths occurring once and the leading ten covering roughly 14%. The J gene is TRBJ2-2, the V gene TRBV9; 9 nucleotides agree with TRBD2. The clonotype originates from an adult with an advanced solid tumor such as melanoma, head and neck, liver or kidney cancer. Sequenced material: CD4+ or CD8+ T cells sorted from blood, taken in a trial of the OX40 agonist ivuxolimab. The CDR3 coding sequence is TGTGCCAGCAGCGTAGCGGGCGGGGGGGCGCGGACCGGGGAGCTGTTTTTT. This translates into CASSVAGGGARTGELFF. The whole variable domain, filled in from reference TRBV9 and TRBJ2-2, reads DSGVTQTPKHLITATGQRVTLRCSPRSGDLSVYWYQQSLDQGLQFLIQYYNGEERAKGNILERFSAQQFPDLHSELNLSSLELGDSALYFCASSVAGGGARTGELFFGEGSRLTVL.